The text below deals with one T cell receptor (beta chain). Its antigen is unknown. The sample originates from a study of T cell responses to AZD1222 COVID-19 vaccine. Study in general: Second-dose timings of about 4 or about 12 weeks were pooled.

The data were produced by immunoSEQ multiplex PCR, yet TCRdb's version contains in-frame clones alone and is incomplete. The data hold about 130,000 clones, with 90% to 95% observed a single time. Germline CDR1 and CDR2: SGHDT and YYEEEE. V dropped 4 bases and J dropped 0 bases, with 22 bases sitting between them. The CDR3 is 18 amino acids. Findings of the study overall: Most donors were white British, females outnumbered males, and clonal diversity was possibly underestimated. Spike was spanned by vaccine-associated CD4 TCRs, with dominance at 160-218 and 743-854. Targeting of unmutated variant regions was reportedly seen in nearly half of spike-specific TCRs.

V gene TRBV5-6 combines with J gene TRBJ1-1, with a tentative D call TRBD1 (5 bases). Sequenced material: peripheral blood, taken on day 0 of AZD1222 vaccination. The clonotype originates from an adult in good health. CDR3 DNA: TGTGCCAGCAGCCCGACGAGGGGCGCCAGGAGCATGAACACTGAAGCTTTCTTT. Protein product: CASSPTRGARSMNTEAFF.